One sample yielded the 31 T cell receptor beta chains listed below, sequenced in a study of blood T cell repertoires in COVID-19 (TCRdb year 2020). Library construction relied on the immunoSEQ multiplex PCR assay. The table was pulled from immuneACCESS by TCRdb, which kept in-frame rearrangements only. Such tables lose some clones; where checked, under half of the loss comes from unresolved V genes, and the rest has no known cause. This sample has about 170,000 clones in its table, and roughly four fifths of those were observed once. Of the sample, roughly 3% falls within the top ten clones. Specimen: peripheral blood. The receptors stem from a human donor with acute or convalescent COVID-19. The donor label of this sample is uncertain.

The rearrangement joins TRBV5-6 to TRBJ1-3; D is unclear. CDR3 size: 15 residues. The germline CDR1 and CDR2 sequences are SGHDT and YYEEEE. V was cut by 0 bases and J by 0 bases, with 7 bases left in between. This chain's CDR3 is CASSLDPSSGNTIYF. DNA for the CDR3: TGTGCCAGCAGCTTGGACCCCAGCTCTGGAAACACCATATATTTT.

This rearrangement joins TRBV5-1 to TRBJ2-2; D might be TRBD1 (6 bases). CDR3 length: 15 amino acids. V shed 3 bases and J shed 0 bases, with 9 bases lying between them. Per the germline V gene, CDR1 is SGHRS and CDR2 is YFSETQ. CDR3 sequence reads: CASSSGQTNTGELFF. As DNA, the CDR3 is TGCGCCAGCAGCTCAGGACAGACGAACACCGGGGAGCTGTTTTTT.

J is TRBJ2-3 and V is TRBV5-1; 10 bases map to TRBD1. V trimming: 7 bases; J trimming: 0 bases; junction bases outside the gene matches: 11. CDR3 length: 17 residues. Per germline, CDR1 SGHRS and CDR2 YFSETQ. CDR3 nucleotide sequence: TGCGCCAGCGCAAGGACAGGGGGTGGGACTAGCACAGATACGCAGTATTTT. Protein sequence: CASARTGGGTSTDTQYF.

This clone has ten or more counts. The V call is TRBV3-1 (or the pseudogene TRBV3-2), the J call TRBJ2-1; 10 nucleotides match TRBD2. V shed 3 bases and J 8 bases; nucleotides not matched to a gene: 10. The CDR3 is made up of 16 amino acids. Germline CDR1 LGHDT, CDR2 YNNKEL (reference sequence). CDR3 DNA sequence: TGTGCCAGCAGCCAGGATGCTAGCGGGAGAAGGGATGAGCAGTTCTTC. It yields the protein CASSQDASGRRDEQFF.

CDR3 DNA sequence: TGTGCCAGTAGTAAAATCCCGGGACAGATTCTCAACTATGGCTACACCTTC. Translated: CASSKIPGQILNYGYTF. The chain employs TRBV19 and TRBJ1-2, with TRBD1 matching 7 bases. CDR3 size: 17 residues. V lost 4 bases, J lost 2 bases, and 13 bases stayed unmatched. Germline CDR1 LNHDA, CDR2 SQIVND (reference sequence).

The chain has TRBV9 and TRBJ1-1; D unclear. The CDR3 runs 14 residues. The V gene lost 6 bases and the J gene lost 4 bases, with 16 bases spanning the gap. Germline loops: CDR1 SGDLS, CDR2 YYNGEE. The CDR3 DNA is TGTGCCAGCAACCATGGAGGAACGGGCACTGAAGCTTTCTTT. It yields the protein CASNHGGTGTEAFF. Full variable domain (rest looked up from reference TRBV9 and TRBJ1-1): DSGVTQTPKHLITATGQRVTLRCSPRSGDLSVYWYQQSLDQGLQFLIQYYNGEERAKGNILERFSAQQFPDLHSELNLSSLELGDSALYFCASNHGGTGTEAFFGQGTRLTVV.

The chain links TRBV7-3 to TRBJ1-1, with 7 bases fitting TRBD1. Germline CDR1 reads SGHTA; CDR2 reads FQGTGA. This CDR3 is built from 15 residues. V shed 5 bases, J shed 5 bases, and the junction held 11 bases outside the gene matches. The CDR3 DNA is TGTGCCAGCAGCCGTTATGACAGGGTGAGGACTGAAGCTTTCTTT. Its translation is CASSRYDRVRTEAFF.

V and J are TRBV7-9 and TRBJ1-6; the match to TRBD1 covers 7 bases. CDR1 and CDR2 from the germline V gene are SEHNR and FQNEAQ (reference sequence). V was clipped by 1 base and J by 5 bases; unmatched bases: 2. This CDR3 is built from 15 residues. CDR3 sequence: CASSLGDRNNSPLHF. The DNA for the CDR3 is TGTGCCAGCAGCTTAGGGGACAGAAATAATTCACCCCTCCACTTT.

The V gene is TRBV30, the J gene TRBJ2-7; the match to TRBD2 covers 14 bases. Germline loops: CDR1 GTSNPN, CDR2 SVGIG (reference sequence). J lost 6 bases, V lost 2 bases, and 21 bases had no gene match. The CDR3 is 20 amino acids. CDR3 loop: CAWSPYLGLAGAQGGAEQYF. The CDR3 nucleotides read TGTGCCTGGAGTCCCTACTTGGGACTAGCGGGAGCGCAGGGGGGAGCCGAGCAGTACTTC.

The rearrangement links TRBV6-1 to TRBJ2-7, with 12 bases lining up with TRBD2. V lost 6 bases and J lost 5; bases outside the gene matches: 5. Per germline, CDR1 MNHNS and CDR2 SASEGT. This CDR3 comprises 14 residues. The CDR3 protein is CASSGLAGRNEQYF. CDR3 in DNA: TGTGCCAGCAGCGGACTAGCGGGGAGGAACGAGCAGTACTTC.

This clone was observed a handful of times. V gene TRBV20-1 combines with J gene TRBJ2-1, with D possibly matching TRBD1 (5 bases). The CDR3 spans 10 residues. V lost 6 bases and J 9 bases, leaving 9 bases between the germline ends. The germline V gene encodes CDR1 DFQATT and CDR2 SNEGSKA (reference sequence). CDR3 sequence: CSAARGEQFF. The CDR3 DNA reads TGCAGTGCAGCTAGGGGTGAGCAGTTCTTC.

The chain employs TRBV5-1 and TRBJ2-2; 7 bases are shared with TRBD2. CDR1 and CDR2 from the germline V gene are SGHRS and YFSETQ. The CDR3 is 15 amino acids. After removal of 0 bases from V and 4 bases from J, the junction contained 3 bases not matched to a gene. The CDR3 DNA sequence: TGCGCCAGCAGCTTGGGGGGACTACGCACCGGGGAGCTGTTTTTT. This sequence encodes CASSLGGLRTGELFF.

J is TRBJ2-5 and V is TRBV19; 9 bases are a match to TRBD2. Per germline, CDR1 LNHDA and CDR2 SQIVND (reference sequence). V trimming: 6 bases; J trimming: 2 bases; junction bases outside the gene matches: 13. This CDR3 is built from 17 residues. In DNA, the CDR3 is TGTGCCAGTAGGAGGTCATTTGCGGGGGGGATTCAAGAGACCCAGTACTTC. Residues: CASRRSFAGGIQETQYF.

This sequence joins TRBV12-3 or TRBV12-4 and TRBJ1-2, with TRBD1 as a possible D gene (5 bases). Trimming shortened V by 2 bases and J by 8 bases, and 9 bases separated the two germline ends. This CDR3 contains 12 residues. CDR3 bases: TGTGCCAGCAGTTTAACGGGGGTGGGCTACACCTTC. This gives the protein CASSLTGVGYTF.

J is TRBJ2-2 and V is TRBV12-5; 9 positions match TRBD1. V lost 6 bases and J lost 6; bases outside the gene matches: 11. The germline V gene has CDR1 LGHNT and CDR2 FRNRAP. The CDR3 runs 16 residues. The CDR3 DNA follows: TGTGCTAGTGGCCTACCGGGACAGGGAGGGCCCGGGGAGCTGTTTTTT. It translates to CASGLPGQGGPGELFF.

CDR3 region: CASRQGGTGANVLTF. The DNA of the CDR3 is TGTGCCAGCAGACAGGGGGGAACTGGGGCCAACGTCCTGACTTTC. The V call is TRBV7-2, the J call TRBJ2-6; 8 positions match TRBD1. This CDR3 has 15 amino acids. Germline CDR1 reads SGHTA; CDR2 reads FQGNSA. V gave up 6 bases and J gave up 2 bases; unmatched junction bases: 3. The whole variable domain, remainder taken from reference TRBV7-2 and TRBJ2-6, is GAGVSQSPSNKVTEKGKDVELRCDPISGHTALYWYRQSLGQGLEFLIYFQGNSAPDKSGLPSDRFSAERTGGSVSTLTIQRTQQEDSAVYLCASRQGGTGANVLTFGAGSRLTVL.

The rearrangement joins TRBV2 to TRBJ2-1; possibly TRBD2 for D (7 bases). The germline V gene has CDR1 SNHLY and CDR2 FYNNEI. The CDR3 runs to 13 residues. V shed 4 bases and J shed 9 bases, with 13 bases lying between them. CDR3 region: CASSVIRGGEQFF. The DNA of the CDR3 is TGTGCCAGCAGTGTCATTAGGGGGGGTGAGCAGTTCTTC.

CDR3 region: CASSQLAGAFQETQYF. CDR3 bases: TGTGCCAGCAGCCAATTAGCGGGGGCCTTTCAAGAGACCCAGTACTTC. The genes are TRBV14 and TRBJ2-5, with 9 bases aligning to TRBD2. With 2 bases clipped from V and 2 bases from J, the junction kept 6 bases outside the gene matches. CDR3 length: 16 residues. CDR1 and CDR2 (germline): SGHDN, FVKESK.

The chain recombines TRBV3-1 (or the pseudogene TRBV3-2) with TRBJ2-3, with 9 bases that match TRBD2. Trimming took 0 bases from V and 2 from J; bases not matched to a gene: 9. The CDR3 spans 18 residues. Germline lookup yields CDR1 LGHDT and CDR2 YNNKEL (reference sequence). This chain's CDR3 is CASSQEWSGGLLTDTQYF. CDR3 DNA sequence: TGTGCCAGCAGCCAAGAGTGGAGCGGGGGGCTGCTCACAGATACGCAGTATTTT.

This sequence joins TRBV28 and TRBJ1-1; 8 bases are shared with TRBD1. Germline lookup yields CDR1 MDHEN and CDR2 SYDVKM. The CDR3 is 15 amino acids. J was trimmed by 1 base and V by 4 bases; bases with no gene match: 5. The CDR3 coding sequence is TGTGCCAGCAGTTCCTGGACAGGGAAGAACACTGAAGCTTTCTTT. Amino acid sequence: CASSSWTGKNTEAFF. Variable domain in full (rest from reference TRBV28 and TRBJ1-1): DVKVTQSSRYLVKRTGEKVFLECVQDMDHENMFWYRQDPGLGLRLIYFSYDVKMKEKGDIPEGYSVSREKKERFSLILESASTNQTSMYLCASSSWTGKNTEAFFGQGTRLTVV.

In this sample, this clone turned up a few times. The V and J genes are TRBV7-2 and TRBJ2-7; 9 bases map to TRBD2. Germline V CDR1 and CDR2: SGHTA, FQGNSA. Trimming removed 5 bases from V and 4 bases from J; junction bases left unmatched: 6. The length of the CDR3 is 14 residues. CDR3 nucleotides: TGTGCCAGCAGCCTTAGCGGGAGTTCGTACGAGCAGTACTTC. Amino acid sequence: CASSLSGSSYEQYF.

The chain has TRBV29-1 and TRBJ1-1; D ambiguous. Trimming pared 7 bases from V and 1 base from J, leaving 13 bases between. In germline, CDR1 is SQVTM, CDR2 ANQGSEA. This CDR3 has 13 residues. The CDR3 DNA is TGCAGCGCCGGGAAGGGTCAGAACACTGAAGCTTTCTTT. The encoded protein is CSAGKGQNTEAFF.

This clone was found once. The chain's CDR3 is CASSYEGANVLTF. CDR3 bases: TGTGCCAGCAGTTACGAGGGGGCCAACGTCCTGACTTTC. The chain is built from TRBV6-6 and TRBJ2-6; D ambiguous. The CDR3 loop spans 13 amino acids. With 2 bases removed from V and 4 bases from J, the gap between germline ends came to 3 bases. Germline CDR1 and CDR2: MNHNY and SVGAGI (reference sequence).

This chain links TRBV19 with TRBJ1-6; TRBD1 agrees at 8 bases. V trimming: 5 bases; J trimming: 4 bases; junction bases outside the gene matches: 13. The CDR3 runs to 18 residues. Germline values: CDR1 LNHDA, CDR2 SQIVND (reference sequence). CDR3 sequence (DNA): TGTGCCAGTAGTCCCCGCCAGGGGGCAGGTGTTTATAATTCACCCCTCCACTTT. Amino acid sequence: CASSPRQGAGVYNSPLHF. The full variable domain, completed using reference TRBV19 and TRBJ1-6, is DGGITQSPKYLFRKEGQNVTLSCEQNLNHDAMYWYRQDPGQGLRLIYYSQIVNDFQKGDIAEGYSVSREKKESFPLTVTSAQKNPTAFYLCASSPRQGAGVYNSPLHFGNGTRLTVT.

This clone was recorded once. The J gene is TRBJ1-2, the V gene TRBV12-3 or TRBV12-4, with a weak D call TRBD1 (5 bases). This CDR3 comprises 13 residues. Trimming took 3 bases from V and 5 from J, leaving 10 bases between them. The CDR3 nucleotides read TGTGCCAGCAGTTTCCTGCAGGGATATGGCTACACCTTC. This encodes CASSFLQGYGYTF.

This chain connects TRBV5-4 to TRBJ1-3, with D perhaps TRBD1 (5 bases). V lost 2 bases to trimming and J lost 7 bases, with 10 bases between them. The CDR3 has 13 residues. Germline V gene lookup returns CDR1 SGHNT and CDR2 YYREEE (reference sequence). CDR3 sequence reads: CASSFGGSNTIYF. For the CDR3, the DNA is TGTGCCAGCAGCTTCGGGGGATCGAACACCATATATTTT.

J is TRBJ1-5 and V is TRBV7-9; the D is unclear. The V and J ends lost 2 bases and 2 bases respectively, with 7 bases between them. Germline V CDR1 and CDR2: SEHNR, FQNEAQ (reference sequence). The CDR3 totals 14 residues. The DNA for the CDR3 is TGTGCCAGCAGCTTAAGCAGCGGCAATCAGCCCCAGCATTTT. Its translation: CASSLSSGNQPQHF.

This CDR3 is CASSPERDTQYF. CDR3 nucleotides: TGTGCCAGCAGCCCCGAACGGGATACGCAGTATTTT. The chain uses TRBV21-1 and TRBJ2-3; the DNA was not used to check the table's D call, TRBD2. TRBV21-1 is flagged as a pseudogene. This CDR3 has 12 amino acids.

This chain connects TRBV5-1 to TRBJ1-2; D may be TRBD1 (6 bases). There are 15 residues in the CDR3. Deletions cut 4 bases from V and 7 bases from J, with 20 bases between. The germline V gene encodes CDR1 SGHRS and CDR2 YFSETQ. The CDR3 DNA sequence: TGCGCCAGCAGCCCCGCAGCTACAGGGAACAGTGGCTACACCTTC. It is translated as CASSPAATGNSGYTF.

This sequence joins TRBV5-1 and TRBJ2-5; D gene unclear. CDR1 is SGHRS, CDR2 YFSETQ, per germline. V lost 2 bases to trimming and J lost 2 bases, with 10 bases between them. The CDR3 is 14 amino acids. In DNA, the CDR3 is TGCGCCAGCAGCTTACTGCAGGAACAAGAGACCCAGTACTTC. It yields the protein CASSLLQEQETQYF.

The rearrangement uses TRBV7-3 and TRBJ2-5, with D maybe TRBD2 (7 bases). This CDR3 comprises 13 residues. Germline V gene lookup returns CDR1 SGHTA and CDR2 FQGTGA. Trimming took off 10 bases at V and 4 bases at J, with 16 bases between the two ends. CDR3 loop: CATSGGPGETQYF. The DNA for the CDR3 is TGTGCCACCTCCGGGGGGCCGGGAGAGACCCAGTACTTC.